This T cell receptor beta chain appears in the sequencing data of a study of Ad26.COV2.S vaccination and SARS-CoV-2 variants. General study points: Participants given vaccine showed non-spike TCR breadth similar to that of placebo recipients.

The CDR3 covers 13 residues. V was shortened by 5 bases and J by 8 bases, with 13 bases between the two germline ends. Looked up from germline, CDR1 is LNHDA and CDR2 is SQIVND (reference sequence). The data were produced by immunoSEQ multiplex PCR, yet TCRdb's version contains in-frame clones alone and is incomplete. The table lists almost 400,000 clones, approximately 89% of them singletons. Treatment described: some 20 received Ad26.COV2.S at low or high dose, single or two shots; five or six received placebo; per-sample allocation not given. The study sampled participants on day 63 after the first vaccine or placebo injection. Notes on this clone: No antigen is known for it.

This receptor was taken from a person between 18 and 65 years old who received the Ad26.COV2.S COVID-19 vaccine or a placebo. Here the sequenced sample was peripheral blood, taken in a trial of Ad26.COV2.S vaccine versus placebo. V is TRBV19 and J is TRBJ2-4; D perhaps matches TRBD1 (6 bases). The CDR3 spells CASSVNRADIQYF. The CDR3 region has the DNA TGTGCCAGTAGTGTCAACAGGGCGGACATTCAGTACTTC.